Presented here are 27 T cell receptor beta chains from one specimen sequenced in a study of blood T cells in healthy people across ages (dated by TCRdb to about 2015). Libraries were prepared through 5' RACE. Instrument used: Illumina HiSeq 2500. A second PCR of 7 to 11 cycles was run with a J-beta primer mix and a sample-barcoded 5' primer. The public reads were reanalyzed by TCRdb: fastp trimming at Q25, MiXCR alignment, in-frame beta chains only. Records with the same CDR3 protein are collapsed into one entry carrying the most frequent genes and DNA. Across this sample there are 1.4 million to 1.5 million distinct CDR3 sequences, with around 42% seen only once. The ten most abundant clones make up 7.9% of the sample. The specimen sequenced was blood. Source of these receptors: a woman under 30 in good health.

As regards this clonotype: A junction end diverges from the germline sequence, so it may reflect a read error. CDR3 protein: CASSCEGLERFF. The DNA of the CDR3 is TGTGCCAGCAGTTGCGAGGGGCTTGAGCGGTTCTTC. V is TRBV6-5 and J is TRBJ2-1; D possibly uses TRBD1 or TRBD2 (5 bases each). The CDR3 covers 12 residues. Germline CDR1 reads MNHEY; CDR2 reads SVGAGI.

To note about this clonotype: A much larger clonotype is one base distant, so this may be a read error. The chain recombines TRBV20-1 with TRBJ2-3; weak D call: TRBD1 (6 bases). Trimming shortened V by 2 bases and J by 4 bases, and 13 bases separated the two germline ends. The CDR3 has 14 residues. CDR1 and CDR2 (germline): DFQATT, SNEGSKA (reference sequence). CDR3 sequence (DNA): TGCAGTGCTAGACCCGGACAGTACGCAGATACGCAGTATTTT. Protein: CSARPGQYADTQYF.

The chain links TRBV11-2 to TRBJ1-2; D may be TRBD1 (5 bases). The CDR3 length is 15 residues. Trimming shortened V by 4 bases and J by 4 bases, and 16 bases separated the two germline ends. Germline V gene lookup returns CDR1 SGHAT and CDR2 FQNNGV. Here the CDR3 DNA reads TGTGCCAGCAGCTCTCGGGGCCGCCGGGGCTATGGCTACACCTTC. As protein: CASSSRGRRGYGYTF.

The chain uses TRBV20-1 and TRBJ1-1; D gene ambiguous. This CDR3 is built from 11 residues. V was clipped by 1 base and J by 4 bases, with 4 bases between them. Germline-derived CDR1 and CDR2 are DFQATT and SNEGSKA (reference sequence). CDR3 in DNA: TGCAGTGCTAGAGTAGTCACTGAAGCTTTCTTT. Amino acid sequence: CSARVVTEAFF.

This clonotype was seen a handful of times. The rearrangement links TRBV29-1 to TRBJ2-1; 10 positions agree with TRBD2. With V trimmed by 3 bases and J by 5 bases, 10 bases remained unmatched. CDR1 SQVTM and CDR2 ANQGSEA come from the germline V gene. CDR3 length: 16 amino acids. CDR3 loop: CSVEGSLAGGNNEQFF. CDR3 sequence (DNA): TGCAGCGTTGAGGGCAGCTTAGCGGGAGGAAACAATGAGCAGTTCTTC.

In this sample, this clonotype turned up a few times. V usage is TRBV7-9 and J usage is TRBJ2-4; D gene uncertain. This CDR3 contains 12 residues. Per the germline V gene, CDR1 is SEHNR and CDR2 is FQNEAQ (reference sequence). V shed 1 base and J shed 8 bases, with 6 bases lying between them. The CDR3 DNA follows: TGTGCCAGCAGCTTAGGACGGGACATTCAGTACTTC. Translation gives CASSLGRDIQYF. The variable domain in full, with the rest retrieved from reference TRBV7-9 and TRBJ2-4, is DTGVSQNPRHKITKRGQNVTFRCDPISEHNRLYWYRQTLGQGPEFLTYFQNEAQLEKSRLLSDRFSAERPKGSFSTLEIQRTEQGDSAMYLCASSLGRDIQYFGAGTRLSVL.

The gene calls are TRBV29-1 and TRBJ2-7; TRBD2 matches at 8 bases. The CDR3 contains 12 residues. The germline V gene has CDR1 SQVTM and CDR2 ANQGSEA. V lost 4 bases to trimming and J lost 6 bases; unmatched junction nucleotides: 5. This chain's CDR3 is CSVGSSGIEQYF. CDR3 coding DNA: TGCAGCGTTGGCAGTAGCGGGATCGAGCAGTACTTC.

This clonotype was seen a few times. The CDR3 nucleotides are TGTGCCAGCAGTACCCCGGGACAGATGAACACTGAAGCTTTCTTT. Amino acid sequence: CASSTPGQMNTEAFF. The gene calls are TRBV3-1 and TRBJ1-1; the match to TRBD1 covers 7 bases. Germline assignment: CDR1 LGHDT and CDR2 YNNKEL (reference sequence). The CDR3 is 15 residues long. With 6 bases clipped from V and 0 bases from J, the junction kept 7 bases outside the gene matches.

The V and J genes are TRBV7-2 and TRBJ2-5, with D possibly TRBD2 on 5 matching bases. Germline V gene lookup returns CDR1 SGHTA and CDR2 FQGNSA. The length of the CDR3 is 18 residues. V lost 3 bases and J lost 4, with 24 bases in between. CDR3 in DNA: TGTGCCAGCAGCTTCGGCCCCAACGCGGGCTACCCTTTAGAGACCCAGTACTTC. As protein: CASSFGPNAGYPLETQYF.

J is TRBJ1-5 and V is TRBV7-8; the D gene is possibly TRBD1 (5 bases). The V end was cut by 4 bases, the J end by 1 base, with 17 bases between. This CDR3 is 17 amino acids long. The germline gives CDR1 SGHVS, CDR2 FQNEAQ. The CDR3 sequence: CASSSGVRERSNQPQHF. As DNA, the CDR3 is TGTGCCAGCAGCTCTGGGGTCAGGGAGAGGAGCAATCAGCCCCAGCATTTT.

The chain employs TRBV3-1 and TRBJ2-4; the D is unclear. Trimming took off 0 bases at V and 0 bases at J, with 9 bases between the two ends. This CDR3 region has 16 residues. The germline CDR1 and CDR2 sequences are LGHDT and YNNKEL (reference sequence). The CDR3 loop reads CASSQDLALAKNIQYF. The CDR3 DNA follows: TGTGCCAGCAGCCAAGATTTGGCCTTAGCCAAAAACATTCAGTACTTC. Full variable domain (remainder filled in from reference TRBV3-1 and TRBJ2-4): DTAVSQTPKYLVTQMGNDKSIKCEQNLGHDTMYWYKQDSKKFLKIMFSYNNKELIINETVPNRFSPKSPDKAHLNLHINSLELGDSAVYFCASSQDLALAKNIQYFGAGTRLSVL.

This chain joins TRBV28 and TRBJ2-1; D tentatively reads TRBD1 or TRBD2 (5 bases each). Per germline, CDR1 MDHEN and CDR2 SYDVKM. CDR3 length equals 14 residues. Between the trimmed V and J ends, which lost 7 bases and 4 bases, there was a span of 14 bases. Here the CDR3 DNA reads TGTGCCAGCACCACAGGTTGGAGGTACAATGAGCAGTTCTTC. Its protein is CASTTGWRYNEQFF.

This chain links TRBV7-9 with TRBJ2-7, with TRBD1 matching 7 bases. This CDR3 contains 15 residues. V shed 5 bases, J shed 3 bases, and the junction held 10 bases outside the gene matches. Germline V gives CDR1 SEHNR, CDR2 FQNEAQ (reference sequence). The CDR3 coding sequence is TGTGCCAGCAGCCCCGCACAGGGGAGTCTCTACGAGCAGTACTTC. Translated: CASSPAQGSLYEQYF.

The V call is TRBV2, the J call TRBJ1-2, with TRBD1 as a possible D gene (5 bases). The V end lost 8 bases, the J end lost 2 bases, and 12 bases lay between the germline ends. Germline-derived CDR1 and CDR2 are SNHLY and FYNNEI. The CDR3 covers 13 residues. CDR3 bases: TGTGCCAGCGCTGAAGGGGCCAACTATGGCTACACCTTC. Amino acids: CASAEGANYGYTF.

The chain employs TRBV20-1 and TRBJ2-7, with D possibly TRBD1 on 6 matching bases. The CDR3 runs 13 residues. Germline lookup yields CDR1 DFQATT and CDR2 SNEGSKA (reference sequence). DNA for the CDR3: TGCAGAGCAGACTCCAGGGGCGCGGTGGCCCAGTACTTC. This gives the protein CRADSRGAVAQYF.

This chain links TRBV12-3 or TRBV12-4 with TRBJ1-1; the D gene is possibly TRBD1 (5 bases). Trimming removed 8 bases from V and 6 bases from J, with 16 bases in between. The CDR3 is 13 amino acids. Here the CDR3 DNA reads TGTGCCAGCTCGCTGGGGGGGTCCGCTGAAGCTTTCTTT. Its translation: CASSLGGSAEAFF.

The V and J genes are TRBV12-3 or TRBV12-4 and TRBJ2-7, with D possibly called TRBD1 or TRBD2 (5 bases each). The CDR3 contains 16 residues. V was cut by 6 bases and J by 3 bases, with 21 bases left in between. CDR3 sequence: CASSYRTGTVDYEQYF. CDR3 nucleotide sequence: TGTGCCAGCAGCTATCGAACCGGGACGGTGGACTACGAGCAGTACTTC.

CDR3 in DNA: TGCGCCAGCACTGACCGAGGGGAAAACATTCAGTACTTC. Residues: CASTDRGENIQYF. The rearrangement uses TRBV10-1 and TRBJ2-4, with D perhaps assigned TRBD1 or TRBD2 (5 bases each). This CDR3 region has 13 residues. V dropped 7 bases and J dropped 5 bases, with 12 bases sitting between them. The V gene's germline CDR1 is WNHNN and CDR2 SYGVQD (reference sequence).

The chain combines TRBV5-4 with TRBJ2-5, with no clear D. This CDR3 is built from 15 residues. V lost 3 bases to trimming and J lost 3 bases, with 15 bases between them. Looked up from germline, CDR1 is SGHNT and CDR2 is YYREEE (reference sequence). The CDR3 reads CASSSPGGLKETQYF. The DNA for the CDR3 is TGTGCCAGCAGCTCCCCGGGTGGGTTGAAAGAGACCCAGTACTTC.

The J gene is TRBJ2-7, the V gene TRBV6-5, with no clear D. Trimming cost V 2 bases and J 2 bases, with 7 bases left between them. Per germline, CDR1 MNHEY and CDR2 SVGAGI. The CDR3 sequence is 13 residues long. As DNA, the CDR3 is TGTGCCAGCAGTTACGGTCGGCCCTACGAGCAGTACTTC. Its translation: CASSYGRPYEQYF.

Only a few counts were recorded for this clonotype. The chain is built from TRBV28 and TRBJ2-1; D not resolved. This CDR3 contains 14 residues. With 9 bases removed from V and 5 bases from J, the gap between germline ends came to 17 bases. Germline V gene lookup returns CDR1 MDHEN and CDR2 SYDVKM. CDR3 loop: CASISRAWDNEQFF. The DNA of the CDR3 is TGTGCCAGTATTAGTAGGGCCTGGGACAATGAGCAGTTCTTC.

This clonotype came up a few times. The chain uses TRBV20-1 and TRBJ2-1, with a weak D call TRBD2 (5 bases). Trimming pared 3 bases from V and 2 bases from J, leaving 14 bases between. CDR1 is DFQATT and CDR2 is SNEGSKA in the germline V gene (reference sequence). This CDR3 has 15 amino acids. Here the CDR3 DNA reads TGCAGTGCTAGGCTGGGGAGACCTCCCTACAATGAGCAGTTCTTC. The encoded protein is CSARLGRPPYNEQFF.

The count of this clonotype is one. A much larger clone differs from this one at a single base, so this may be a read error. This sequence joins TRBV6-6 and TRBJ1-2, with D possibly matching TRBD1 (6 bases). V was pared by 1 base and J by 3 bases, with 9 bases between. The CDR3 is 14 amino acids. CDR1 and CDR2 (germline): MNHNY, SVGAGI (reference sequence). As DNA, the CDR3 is TGTGCCAGCAGTTACTTGGCAGGGGACTATGGCTACACCTTC. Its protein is CASSYLAGDYGYTF.

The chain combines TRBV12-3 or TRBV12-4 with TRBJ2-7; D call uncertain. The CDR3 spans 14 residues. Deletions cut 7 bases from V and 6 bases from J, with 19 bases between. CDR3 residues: CASTPMSLPGEQYF. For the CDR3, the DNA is TGTGCCAGCACCCCCATGAGTCTGCCCGGCGAGCAGTACTTC.

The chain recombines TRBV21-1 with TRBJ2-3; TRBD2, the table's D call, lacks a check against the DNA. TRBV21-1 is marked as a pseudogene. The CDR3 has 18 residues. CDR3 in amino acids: CASSKALLAGRYTDTQYF. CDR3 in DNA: TGTGCCAGCAGCAAAGCACTACTAGCGGGGCGATACACAGATACGCAGTATTTT.

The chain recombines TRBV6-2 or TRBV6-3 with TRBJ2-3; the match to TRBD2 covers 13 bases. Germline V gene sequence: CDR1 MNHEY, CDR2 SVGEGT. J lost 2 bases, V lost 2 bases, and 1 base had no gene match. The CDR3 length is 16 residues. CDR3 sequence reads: CASSYGTSGDTDTQYF. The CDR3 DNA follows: TGTGCCAGCAGTTACGGGACTAGCGGGGACACAGATACGCAGTATTTT.

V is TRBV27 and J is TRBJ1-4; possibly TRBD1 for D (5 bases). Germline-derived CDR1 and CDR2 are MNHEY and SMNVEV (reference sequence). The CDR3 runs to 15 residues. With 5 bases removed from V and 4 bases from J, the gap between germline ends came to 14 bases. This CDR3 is CASSQGRGNNEKLFF. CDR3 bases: TGTGCCAGCAGTCAGGGACGGGGGAATAATGAAAAACTGTTTTTT.